This T cell receptor beta chain derives from a study of CD8+ T cells in alopecia areata. From germline, CDR1 is SEHNR and CDR2 FQNEAQ (reference sequence). The CDR3 is made up of 14 amino acids. Trimming left V 5 bases short and J 0 bases short, with 8 bases between. RNA was isolated and reverse transcribed to cDNA, the sequencing template. Sequenced by immunoSEQ multiplex PCR; TCRdb stores in-frame clones only, minus some. The sample holds some 170,000 clones, just over 65% seen once. The chain couples TRBV7-9 to TRBJ1-5; D possibly corresponds to TRBD1 (5 bases). Specimen: CD8+ T cells sorted from blood, collected at week 0. The TCR was taken from a human donor with alopecia areata. The CDR3 nucleotides are TGTGCCAGCAGCCCAGACAGTAGCAATCAGCCCCAGCATTTT. It translates to CASSPDSSNQPQHF.